A selection of T cell receptor beta chains follows, all from one sample in a study of blood T cell repertoires in COVID-19. Assay: immunoSEQ multiplex PCR; the TCRdb copy retains only in-frame clones and omits some. The sample holds around 130,000 clones, 84% seen once. The source material was peripheral blood. The receptors were gathered from a human donor in a cohort sampled during active COVID-19. Both conserved end residues are part of each CDR3. The D gene is left open where the match is weak. The size entry is marked missing in some rows and otherwise reads once, few, many or a size class.

D gene	V gene	J gene	clone size	CDR3 protein	CDR3 DNA
.	TRBV2	TRBJ2-1	.	CASRPRPGTGNEQFF	TGTGCCAGCAGGCCGCGGCCAGGTACAGGAAATGAGCAGTTCTTC
TRBD1	TRBV30	TRBJ1-6	few	CAWSAGTGSKVGHF	TGTGCCTGGAGCGCCGGGACAGGGTCAAAGGTGGGCCACTTT
.	TRBV5-8	TRBJ1-6	.	CASSSDRLNNSPLHF	TGTGCCAGCAGCTCCGACAGGTTGAATAATTCACCCCTCCACTTT
TRBD1	TRBV6-6	TRBJ1-5	.	CASSRTGWNNQPQHF	TGTGCCAGCAGCCGGACAGGGTGGAACAATCAGCCCCAGCATTTT
.	TRBV9	TRBJ1-2	.	CASSPDSYGYTF	TGTGCCAGCAGCCCAGACAGCTATGGCTACACCTTC
TRBD2	TRBV7-9	TRBJ2-1	.	CASSLARGNYNEQFF	TGTGCCAGCAGCTTAGCGCGGGGGAACTACAATGAGCAGTTCTTC
.	TRBV21-1	TRBJ1-6	.	CASRPPVICPQGGKYNSPLHF	TGTGCCAGCAGGCCACCAGTGATTTGTCCACAGGGTGGAAAGTATAATTCACCCCTCCACTTT
TRBD1	TRBV5-1	TRBJ1-2	.	CASSLEQGERGYTF	TGCGCCAGCAGCTTGGAACAGGGGGAACGTGGCTACACCTTC
TRBD1	TRBV29-1	TRBJ1-2	.	CSVEFGTASGYTF	TGCAGCGTTGAATTCGGGACAGCATCCGGCTACACCTTC
.	TRBV5-1	TRBJ1-3	.	CASSLDRSSGNTIYF	TGCGCCAGCAGCTTGGATCGGTCCTCTGGAAACACCATATATTTT
TRBD2	TRBV5-1	TRBJ2-5	.	CASSLVGTSIETQYF	TGCGCCAGCAGCTTGGTGGGGACTAGCATCGAGACCCAGTACTTC
TRBD1	TRBV6-5	TRBJ2-7	.	CASSYSRTGVLYEQYF	TGTGCCAGCAGTTACTCCAGGACAGGAGTACTCTACGAGCAGTACTTC
TRBD1	TRBV5-5	TRBJ2-5	.	CASSLARARDRGHETQYF	TGTGCCAGCAGCTTGGCAAGGGCCCGAGACAGGGGGCATGAGACCCAGTACTTC
TRBD1	TRBV7-9	TRBJ1-2	.	CASSSTGGPIYGYTF	TGTGCCAGCAGCTCCACAGGGGGGCCCATCTATGGCTACACCTTC
TRBD1	TRBV10-3	TRBJ2-1	.	CAISGTGGTYNEQFF	TGTGCCATCAGTGGAACAGGGGGGACCTACAATGAGCAGTTCTTC
TRBD2	TRBV6-5	TRBJ2-7	.	CASSYSILAGGREQYF	TGTGCCAGCAGTTACTCGATACTAGCGGGGGGGCGCGAGCAGTACTTC
TRBD1	TRBV30	TRBJ1-6	many	CAWKGQTTSYNSPLHF	TGTGCCTGGAAGGGACAGACGACCTCCTATAATTCACCCCTCCACTTT
.	TRBV5-6	TRBJ1-2	.	CASSLAGGYTF	TGTGCCAGCAGCTTGGCCGGGGGCTACACCTTC
.	TRBV5-1	TRBJ2-1	once	CASSLRDISYNEQFF	TGCGCCAGCAGCCTCCGGGACATCTCCTACAATGAGCAGTTCTTC
.	TRBV21-1	TRBJ2-1	.	CASSRGTSGHNEQFF	TGTGCCAGCAGCAGGGGGACTAGCGGCCACAATGAGCAGTTCTTC
.	TRBV28	TRBJ2-7	.	CASSLLAVNYEQYF	TGTGCCAGCAGTTTATTAGCGGTTAATTACGAGCAGTACTTC
.	TRBV18	TRBJ1-1	.	CASSPRQENTEAFF	TGTGCCAGCTCACCAAGACAAGAGAACACTGAAGCTTTCTTT
.	TRBV18	TRBJ1-1	.	CASSPELVNTEAFF	TGTGCCAGCTCCCCAGAACTGGTGAACACTGAAGCTTTCTTT
.	TRBV27	TRBJ2-7	.	CASSFGSDYEQYF	TGTGCCAGCAGTTTTGGCTCCGACTACGAGCAGTACTTC
TRBD2	TRBV29-1	TRBJ2-3	.	CSAVPWGGSTDTQYF	TGCAGCGCCGTCCCGTGGGGGGGGAGCACAGATACGCAGTATTTT
.	TRBV10-3	TRBJ2-7	.	CAISGGRGYEQYF	TGTGCCATCAGTGGCGGCAGGGGCTACGAGCAGTACTTC
.	TRBV13	TRBJ2-3	.	CATRRSLEADTQYF	TGTGCCACCCGACGGTCATTGGAGGCAGATACGCAGTATTTT
.	TRBV13	TRBJ2-2	.	CASSLPGQYTGELFF	TGTGCCAGCAGCCTTCCGGGACAATACACCGGGGAGCTGTTTTTT
TRBD1	TRBV5-4	TRBJ1-6	.	CASSPVPGQYSPLHF	TGTGCCAGCAGCCCCGTACCGGGACAGTATTCACCCCTCCACTTT
TRBD2	TRBV24-1	TRBJ2-3	.	CATSDPGTTADTQYF	TGTGCCACCAGTGACCCCGGGACTACTGCAGATACGCAGTATTTT
.	TRBV5-1	TRBJ2-2	.	CASSDSGVGVAGELFF	TGCGCCAGCAGCGACTCGGGGGTAGGGGTCGCCGGGGAGCTGTTTTTT
TRBD1	TRBV19	TRBJ2-3	.	CASSIVGSQQGAYTDTQYF	TGTGCCAGTAGTATAGTAGGGAGCCAACAGGGGGCATACACAGATACGCAGTATTTT
TRBD1	TRBV6-6	TRBJ1-5	few	CASKPGQGAHNQPQHF	TGTGCCAGCAAACCGGGACAGGGGGCCCACAATCAGCCCCAGCATTTT
.	TRBV18	TRBJ1-1	.	CASSPAVRNTEAFF	TGTGCCAGCTCGCCCGCGGTACGGAACACTGAAGCTTTCTTT
TRBD2	TRBV7-8	TRBJ2-7	.	CASSRGGGTYEQYF	TGTGCCAGCAGCCGCGGGGGGGGGACCTACGAGCAGTACTTC
TRBD1	TRBV9	TRBJ2-1	.	CASSVGQGIHNEQFF	TGTGCCAGCAGCGTAGGACAGGGGATCCACAATGAGCAGTTCTTC
.	TRBV12-3/TRBV12-4	TRBJ2-1	.	CASSFIGFNEQFF	TGTGCCAGCAGTTTCATCGGGTTCAATGAGCAGTTCTTC
TRBD1	TRBV5-1	TRBJ1-6	.	CASSLAGTGDSPLHF	TGCGCCAGCAGCTTGGCCGGGACAGGGGACTCACCCCTCCACTTT
.	TRBV30	TRBJ1-1	.	CAWSATVGAFF	TGTGCCTGGAGTGCTACGGTCGGAGCTTTCTTT
.	TRBV4-1	TRBJ2-7	.	CASSQDPGHGSYEQYF	TGCGCCAGCAGCCAAGATCCGGGACACGGCTCCTACGAGCAGTACTTC
.	TRBV9	TRBJ2-3	.	CASSVAHFSTDTQYF	TGTGCCAGCAGCGTCGCCCACTTTAGCACAGATACGCAGTATTTT
TRBD1	TRBV5-1	TRBJ2-5	.	CASAWTGDQETQYF	TGCGCCAGCGCGTGGACAGGGGACCAAGAGACCCAGTACTTC
TRBD1	TRBV27	TRBJ1-3	.	CASSLIAGGANTIYF	TGTGCCAGCAGTCTCATAGCAGGGGGCGCAAACACCATATATTTT
TRBD1	TRBV5-8	TRBJ2-2	.	CASSTGTGSTGELFF	TGTGCCAGCAGCACCGGGACAGGGTCGACCGGGGAGCTGTTTTTT
TRBD1	TRBV6-1	TRBJ2-7	.	CASSGRLGTGGSYEQYF	TGTGCCAGCAGTGGAAGGCTTGGGACAGGGGGATCCTACGAGCAGTACTTC
TRBD1	TRBV2	TRBJ1-4	.	CASSDGQGGEKLFF	TGTGCCAGCAGTGATGGACAGGGGGGAGAAAAACTGTTTTTT
.	TRBV5-1	TRBJ2-1	.	CASRPGESEQFF	TGCGCCAGCAGACCTGGGGAGAGCGAGCAGTTCTTC
.	TRBV5-1	TRBJ1-1	few	CASVQVGGTEAFF	TGCGCCAGTGTACAGGTGGGGGGCACTGAAGCTTTCTTT
TRBD1	TRBV5-1	TRBJ1-6	.	CASSLRQGGNSPLHF	TGCGCCAGCAGCTTGAGGCAGGGGGGTAATTCACCCCTCCACTTT
TRBD1	TRBV10-2	TRBJ1-1	many	CASSETTQGTMNTEAFF	TGCGCCAGCAGTGAGACTACACAGGGGACGATGAACACTGAAGCTTTCTTT
TRBD2	TRBV6-5	TRBJ2-7	.	CASTGSGGLYEQYF	TGTGCCAGCACCGGTAGCGGGGGGCTTTACGAGCAGTACTTC
TRBD1	TRBV5-4	TRBJ1-3	.	CASSRDRAGNTIYF	TGTGCCAGCAGCCGCGACAGGGCTGGAAACACCATATATTTT
TRBD2	TRBV5-4	TRBJ2-7	.	CASSSTILAGEHYEQYF	TGTGCCAGCAGTTCCACAATACTAGCGGGGGAACACTACGAGCAGTACTTC
.	TRBV7-9	TRBJ2-2	.	CASTPKKVGGYTGELFF	TGTGCCAGCACCCCAAAAAAGGTTGGAGGGTACACCGGGGAGCTGTTTTTT